The 21 T cell receptor beta chains listed next were all sequenced from one sample in a study of Ad26.COV2.S vaccination and SARS-CoV-2 variants. Libraries were prepared by immunoSEQ multiplex PCR; TCRdb keeps only in-frame clonotypes and omits some of them. This sample carries approximately 460,000 clones, about 88% of them seen once, and the ten largest clones take 1.7%. The treatment was: roughly 18 received Ad26.COV2.S at low or high dose, single or two shots; about 5 received placebo; per-sample allocation not given. Specimen acquisition occurred on day 63 following the initial vaccine or placebo injection. Sequenced material: peripheral blood, taken in a trial of Ad26.COV2.S vaccine versus placebo. These receptors all come from a person aged 18 to 65 who received the Ad26.COV2.S COVID-19 vaccine or a placebo.

The V and J genes are TRBV4-1 and TRBJ1-4; weak D call: TRBD1 (5 bases). The V and J ends lost 2 bases and 6 bases respectively, with 10 bases between them. This CDR3 spans 14 amino acids. Germline CDR1 is MGHRA and CDR2 is YSYEKL. The CDR3 loop reads CASSQNIGDEKLFF. The CDR3 DNA is TGCGCCAGCAGCCAAAATATAGGGGATGAAAAACTGTTTTTT.

The chain has TRBV7-8 and TRBJ1-2, with D unclear. This CDR3 region has 12 residues. Germline CDR1 reads SGHVS; CDR2 reads FQNEAQ. The ends were cut back, 1 base at V and 8 bases at J, with 8 bases in the middle. The CDR3 bases are TGTGCCAGCAGCTTAGTACCGGGGGGCTACACCTTC. This encodes CASSLVPGGYTF.

J is TRBJ1-4 and V is TRBV15; 12 nucleotides align to TRBD1. CDR3 length: 18 amino acids. J was trimmed by 5 bases and V by 0 bases; bases with no gene match: 7. Germline V CDR1 and CDR2: LNHNV, YYDKDF (reference sequence). The DNA of the CDR3 is TGTGCCACCAGCAGAGATCAGGGACAGGGGGCGCCGAATGAAAAACTGTTTTTT. It is translated as CATSRDQGQGAPNEKLFF.

The chain is built from TRBV27 and TRBJ1-4; D unresolved. The V end lost 8 bases, the J end lost 7 bases, and 11 bases lay between the germline ends. The CDR3 loop spans 12 amino acids. CDR1 MNHEY and CDR2 SMNVEV come from the germline V gene (reference sequence). CDR3 protein: CASGPVGEKLFF. Written as DNA, the CDR3 is TGTGCCAGCGGACCAGTGGGTGAAAAACTGTTTTTT.

In this sample, this clone turned up a few times. The chain links TRBV6-5 to TRBJ1-1; D remains ambiguous. The CDR3 extends over 15 amino acids. With 10 bases removed from V and 0 bases from J, the gap between germline ends came to 18 bases. The germline V gene encodes CDR1 MNHEY and CDR2 SVGAGI. In nucleotides, the CDR3 is TGTGCCACCAAGAGATTACAAGACATGAACACTGAAGCTTTCTTT. This gives the protein CATKRLQDMNTEAFF.

The gene calls are TRBV5-8 and TRBJ2-7; a weak D match, TRBD1 (6 bases). Germline CDR1 and CDR2: SGHTS and YDEGEE. The CDR3 totals 12 residues. The V gene lost 3 bases and the J gene lost 7 bases, with 11 bases spanning the gap. The CDR3 DNA reads TGTGCCAGCAGCTCCCAGAGGGGGGAGCAGTACTTC. This sequence encodes CASSSQRGEQYF.

V is TRBV18 and J is TRBJ2-2; tentatively, D is TRBD2 (5 bases). V lost 0 bases and J 0 bases, leaving 11 bases between the germline ends. This CDR3 is 17 amino acids long. Germline loops: CDR1 KGHSH, CDR2 LQKENI. The CDR3 DNA sequence: TGTGCCAGCTCACCACCATCGACTACCCCGAACACCGGGGAGCTGTTTTTT. Protein: CASSPPSTTPNTGELFF.

The chain joins TRBV10-3 to TRBJ1-1; 9 bases are shared with TRBD1. The CDR3 is 14 residues long. The germline V gene has CDR1 ENHRY and CDR2 SYGVKD. The trim removed 0 bases at V and 7 bases at J, leaving 3 bases unmatched. The CDR3 DNA follows: TGTGCCATCAGTGAGTCGACAGGGGGGTTTGAAGCTTTCTTT. Its translation: CAISESTGGFEAFF.

This clone occurred a few times. The chain uses TRBV11-2 and TRBJ1-5; D ambiguous. Trimming stripped 1 base from V and 6 bases from J, with 10 bases between. Germline V gene data show CDR1 as SGHAT and CDR2 as FQNNGV. CDR3 size: 14 residues. DNA for the CDR3: TGTGCCAGCAGCTTAGGTCGAATGGGTCAGCCCCAGCATTTT. This sequence encodes CASSLGRMGQPQHF.

This chain uses TRBV5-1 with TRBJ2-5; D possibly corresponds to TRBD1 (5 bases). V was pared by 3 bases and J by 5 bases, with 11 bases between. This CDR3 is 13 amino acids long. Germline values: CDR1 SGHRS, CDR2 YFSETQ. The CDR3 loop reads CASSSTGTETQYF. As DNA, the CDR3 is TGCGCCAGCAGCTCAACAGGAACTGAGACCCAGTACTTC.

This chain connects TRBV10-3 to TRBJ1-1; D perhaps matches TRBD1 (6 bases). The CDR3 sequence is 15 residues long. The V gene lost 5 bases and the J gene lost 5 bases, with 18 bases spanning the gap. Germline CDR1 ENHRY, CDR2 SYGVKD. CDR3 region: CAISPTTGTVTEAFF. In nucleotides, the CDR3 is TGTGCCATCAGTCCGACTACAGGGACGGTGACTGAAGCTTTCTTT.

The chain recombines TRBV5-4 with TRBJ2-3, with D possibly TRBD1 on 5 matching bases. Trimming shortened V by 4 bases and J by 0 bases, and 15 bases separated the two germline ends. CDR1 is SGHNT, CDR2 YYREEE, per germline (reference sequence). The CDR3 has 16 residues. The CDR3 region is CASSPSWAGSTDTQYF. CDR3 bases: TGTGCCAGCAGCCCCTCCTGGGCAGGGAGCACAGATACGCAGTATTTT.

The rearrangement uses TRBV15 and TRBJ2-1; D call uncertain. The CDR3 length is 10 residues. Trimming removed 8 bases at V and 9 bases at J, with 8 bases between. Germline CDR1 LNHNV, CDR2 YYDKDF (reference sequence). The CDR3 reads CATQRSEQFF. CDR3 nucleotide sequence: TGTGCCACCCAACGTAGTGAGCAGTTCTTC.

Turning to this clone: At the DNA level, this CDR3 is encoded by other sequences in the same sample as well. The CDR3: CASGNTEAFF. The CDR3 DNA reads TGTGCCAGCGGTAACACTGAAGCTTTCTTT. The rearrangement uses TRBV7-9 and TRBJ1-1, with D unclear. Germline assignment: CDR1 SEHNR and CDR2 FQNEAQ (reference sequence). V was trimmed by 8 bases and J by 2 bases, leaving 3 bases between them. The CDR3 has 10 residues. The full variable domain, in which reference TRBV7-9 and TRBJ1-1 provide the parts outside the CDR3, is DTGVSQNPRHKITKRGQNVTFRCDPISEHNRLYWYRQTLGQGPEFLTYFQNEAQLEKSRLLSDRFSAERPKGSFSTLEIQRTEQGDSAMYLCASGNTEAFFGQGTRLTVV.

V usage is TRBV4-1 and J usage is TRBJ2-1; D tentatively reads TRBD1 or TRBD2 (5 bases each). Germline loops: CDR1 MGHRA, CDR2 YSYEKL. This CDR3 region has 16 residues. V was trimmed by 0 bases and J by 5 bases, leaving 14 bases between them. CDR3 bases: TGCGCCAGCAGCCAAGATGACCGGGGCATAAACAATGAGCAGTTCTTC. Its protein product is CASSQDDRGINNEQFF.

The rearrangement links TRBV18 to TRBJ2-7, with D possibly TRBD1 on 5 matching bases. CDR1 KGHSH and CDR2 LQKENI come from the germline V gene. The length of the CDR3 is 18 residues. V was clipped by 2 bases and J by 0 bases, with 20 bases between them. The chain's CDR3 is CASSPGPIGALSSYEQYF. CDR3 DNA: TGTGCCAGCTCACCAGGCCCCATTGGGGCCCTTAGCTCCTACGAGCAGTACTTC.

This chain links TRBV11-2 with TRBJ2-5; 14 bases map to TRBD2. CDR1 and CDR2 (germline): SGHAT, FQNNGV. J lost 2 bases, V lost 5 bases, and 4 bases had no gene match. The CDR3 is made up of 16 amino acids. The CDR3: CASSLRLAGGQETQYF. The CDR3 DNA is TGTGCCAGCAGCCTGAGACTAGCGGGGGGGCAAGAGACCCAGTACTTC.

This clone was found a few times. The rearrangement links TRBV4-2 to TRBJ2-7; D could derive from TRBD1 or TRBD2 (6 bases each). The V gene's germline CDR1 is LGHNA and CDR2 YNFKEQ. Trimming pared 2 bases from V and 4 bases from J, leaving 18 bases between. The CDR3 extends over 16 amino acids. CDR3: CASSQMRGVGSYEQYF. CDR3 bases: TGTGCCAGCAGCCAAATGAGGGGGGTAGGATCGTACGAGCAGTACTTC.

The chain couples TRBV20-1 to TRBJ2-7; D is perhaps TRBD2 (6 bases). The germline gives CDR1 DFQATT, CDR2 SNEGSKA (reference sequence). The CDR3 consists of 14 residues. The V end lost 6 bases, the J end lost 0 bases, and 15 bases lay between the germline ends. The CDR3 DNA reads TGCAGTGCGAGTGGAGGGTCGAGCTCCTACGAGCAGTACTTC. Translated, it gives CSASGGSSSYEQYF.

This chain connects TRBV30 to TRBJ2-1; TRBD2 might be the D (6 bases). Looked up from germline, CDR1 is GTSNPN and CDR2 is SVGIG (reference sequence). Trimming pared 4 bases from V and 10 bases from J, leaving 11 bases between. CDR3 length: 11 amino acids. The CDR3 protein is CAWTLGGEQFF. CDR3 sequence (DNA): TGTGCCTGGACGCTTGGGGGGGAGCAGTTCTTC.

The V gene is TRBV7-9, the J gene TRBJ2-6; D gene uncertain. The germline V gene encodes CDR1 SEHNR and CDR2 FQNEAQ (reference sequence). V was shortened by 3 bases and J by 2 bases, with 2 bases between the two germline ends. This CDR3 has 13 amino acids. The CDR3 protein is CASSLAGANVLTF. CDR3 nucleotides: TGTGCCAGCAGCTTGGCTGGGGCCAACGTCCTGACTTTC.